This is a list of T cell receptor beta chains from one sample in a study of post-analysis software for immune sequencing data. Each CDR3 protein gets one entry after TCRdb re-called the PCR reads with MiXCR. The data show fewer than 600,000 distinct CDR3 sequences, around 40% seen once. The sample consisted of blood. The receptors shown here come from a girl between 5 and 17 years old with multiple sclerosis. Each CDR3 is given with its conserved first and last residue. D genes are given only for firm matches. The listing skips clone size in some rows; elsewhere it reads once, few, many or a size class.

j_gene: TRBJ2-7
v_gene: TRBV3-1
abundance: once
d_gene: NA
CDR3aa: CASSHQGAEQYF
CDR3nt: TGTGCCAGCAGCCACCAGGGTGCGGAGCAGTACTTC

j_gene: TRBJ2-3
v_gene: TRBV7-9
abundance: NA
d_gene: NA
CDR3aa: CASEYISSTDTQYF
CDR3nt: TGTGCCAGCGAGTACATTTCTAGCACAGATACGCAGTATTTT

j_gene: TRBJ1-2
v_gene: TRBV5-1
abundance: NA
d_gene: NA
CDR3aa: CASSPSGASYGYTF
CDR3nt: TGCGCCAGCAGTCCGTCCGGGGCCTCATATGGCTACACCTTC

j_gene: TRBJ1-2
v_gene: TRBV12-3/TRBV12-4
abundance: NA
d_gene: NA
CDR3aa: CASSPRAGENYGYTF
CDR3nt: TGTGCCAGCAGCCCAAGGGCAGGGGAGAACTATGGCTACACCTTC

j_gene: TRBJ1-4
v_gene: TRBV29-1
abundance: few
d_gene: NA
CDR3aa: CSVGGVLNEKLFF
CDR3nt: TGCAGCGTCGGGGGGGTCCTGAATGAAAAACTGTTTTTT

j_gene: TRBJ2-1
v_gene: TRBV4-1
abundance: NA
d_gene: NA
CDR3aa: CASSGGSSYNEQFF
CDR3nt: TGCGCCAGCAGCGGGGGTAGCTCCTACAATGAGCAGTTCTTC

j_gene: TRBJ2-1
v_gene: TRBV7-9
abundance: few
d_gene: NA
CDR3aa: CASSLTTGAPYNEQFF
CDR3nt: TGTGCCAGCAGCTTAACGACGGGAGCTCCCTACAATGAGCAGTTCTTC

j_gene: TRBJ2-1
v_gene: TRBV18
abundance: NA
d_gene: NA
CDR3aa: CASSRQVREGSYNEQFF
CDR3nt: TGTGCCAGCTCGCGACAAGTCCGGGAAGGGTCCTACAATGAGCAGTTCTTC

j_gene: TRBJ2-7
v_gene: TRBV7-2
abundance: few
d_gene: TRBD2
CDR3aa: CASSLLSAGGVTKQYF
CDR3nt: TGTGCCAGCAGCCTTCTCTCGGCGGGAGGGGTTACGAAGCAGTACTTC

j_gene: TRBJ2-3
v_gene: TRBV5-1
abundance: few
d_gene: NA
CDR3aa: CASSTGTDTQYF
CDR3nt: TGCGCCAGCAGCACAGGCACAGATACGCAGTATTTT